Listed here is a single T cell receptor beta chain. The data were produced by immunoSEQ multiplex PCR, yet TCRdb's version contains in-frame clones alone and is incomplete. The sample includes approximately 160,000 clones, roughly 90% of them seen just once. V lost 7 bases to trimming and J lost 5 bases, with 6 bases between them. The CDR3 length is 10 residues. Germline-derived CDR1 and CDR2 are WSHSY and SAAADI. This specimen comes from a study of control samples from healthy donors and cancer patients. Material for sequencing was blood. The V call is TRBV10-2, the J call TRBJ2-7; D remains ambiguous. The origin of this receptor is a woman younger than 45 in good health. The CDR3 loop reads CASMAHEQYF. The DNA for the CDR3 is TGCGCCAGCATGGCCCACGAGCAGTACTTC.